The sequence of this T cell receptor (beta chain) was determined in a study of yellow fever vaccine responses in identical twins. The CDR3 sequence is 15 residues long. CDR1 is SGHRS, CDR2 YFSETQ, per germline. V lost 3 bases and J lost 5; bases outside the gene matches: 7. TCRdb re-derived calls from the RT-PCR reads in MiXCR, one entry per CDR3 protein. There are around 18,000 distinct CDR3 sequences in the sample; about four fifths occur only once, and about 1.8% lies in the top ten. The chain recombines TRBV5-1 with TRBJ2-4; 8 positions match TRBD1. The source of this sequence is a young woman who received the yellow fever vaccine. Sequencing used T cells from blood (PBMCs), unsorted or a sorted subset (not recorded which), obtained before or after yellow fever vaccination (not recorded which). CDR3 in DNA: TGCGCCAGCAGCTCGATGACAGGGGACCAAAACATTCAGTACTTC. Translation gives CASSSMTGDQNIQYF.